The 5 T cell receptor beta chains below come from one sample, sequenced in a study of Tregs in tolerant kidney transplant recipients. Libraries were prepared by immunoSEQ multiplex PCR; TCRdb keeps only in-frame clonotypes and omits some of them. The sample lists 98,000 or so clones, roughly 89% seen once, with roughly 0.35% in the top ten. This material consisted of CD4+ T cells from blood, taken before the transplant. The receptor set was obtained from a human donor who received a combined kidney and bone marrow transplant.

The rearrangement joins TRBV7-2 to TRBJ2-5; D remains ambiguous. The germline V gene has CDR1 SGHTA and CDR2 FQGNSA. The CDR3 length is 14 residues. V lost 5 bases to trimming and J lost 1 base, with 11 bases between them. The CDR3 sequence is CASSPHRGQETQYF. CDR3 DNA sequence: TGTGCCAGCAGCCCACACCGCGGCCAAGAGACCCAGTACTTC. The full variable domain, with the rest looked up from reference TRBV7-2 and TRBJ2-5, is GAGVSQSPSNKVTEKGKDVELRCDPISGHTALYWYRQSLGQGLEFLIYFQGNSAPDKSGLPSDRFSAERTGGSVSTLTIQRTQQEDSAVYLCASSPHRGQETQYFGPGTRLLVL.

CDR3 nucleotides: TGCAGTGCCGGGACTTCCTACGAGCAGTACTTC. Its translation: CSAGTSYEQYF. V usage is TRBV20-1 and J usage is TRBJ2-7; D may be TRBD2 (6 bases). In germline, CDR1 is DFQATT, CDR2 SNEGSKA (reference sequence). Trimming cost V 6 bases and J 1 base, with 7 bases left between them. CDR3 size: 11 residues.

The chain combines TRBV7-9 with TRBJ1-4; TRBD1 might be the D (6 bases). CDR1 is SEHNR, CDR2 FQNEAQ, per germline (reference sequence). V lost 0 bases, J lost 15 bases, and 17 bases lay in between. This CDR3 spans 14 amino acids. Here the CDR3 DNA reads TGTGCCAGCAGCTTAGCATTTGGAAGGACAGAAGTGTTTTTT. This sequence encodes CASSLAFGRTEVFF.

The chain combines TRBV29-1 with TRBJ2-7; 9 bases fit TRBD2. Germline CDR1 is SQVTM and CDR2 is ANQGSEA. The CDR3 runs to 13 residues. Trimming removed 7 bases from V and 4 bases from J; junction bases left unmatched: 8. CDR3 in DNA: TGCAGCGGAATTAGCGGGGGCAGATACGAGCAGTACTTC. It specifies CSGISGGRYEQYF.

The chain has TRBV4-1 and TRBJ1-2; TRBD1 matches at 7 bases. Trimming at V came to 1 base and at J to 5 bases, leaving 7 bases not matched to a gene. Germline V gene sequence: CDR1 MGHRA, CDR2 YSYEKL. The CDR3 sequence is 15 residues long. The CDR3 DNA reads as TGCGCCAGCAGCCAAGGACAGGGTTCAGGGTATGGCTACACCTTC. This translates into CASSQGQGSGYGYTF.